This is a list of T cell receptor beta chains from one sample in a study of cytomegalovirus exposure and HLA in healthy donors. TCRdb's copy holds only in-frame clones and misses some; the assay was immunoSEQ multiplex PCR. The top ten hold about 0.6% of the sample, which has 200,000 to 250,000 clones, approximately 84% seen once. The specimen sequenced was PBMCs. The receptors were sampled from a woman between 35 and 50 years old in good health and CMV-seronegative. The CDR3 runs from the conserved cysteine through the conserved F or W.

TRBV7-2,TRBJ1-1,CAGGSRAYTEAFF
TRBV10-1,TRBJ2-2,CASSELGDHGELFF
TRBV9,TRBJ2-3,CASSALRTGLNTQYF
TRBV5-8,TRBJ2-7,CASSSDRGHEQYF
TRBV5-4,TRBJ1-1,CASGWEANTEAFF
TRBV7-9,TRBJ1-4,CASSPRGQINEKLFF
TRBV6-5,TRBJ2-3,CASKTRTDTQYF
TRBV7-8,TRBJ2-5,CASRSTGGGETQYF
TRBV27,TRBJ2-5,CASRGSPGWGETQYF
TRBV30,TRBJ1-4,CAWSAGSFNEKLFF
TRBV6-5,TRBJ2-7,CASSRDRGYEQYF
TRBV5-1,TRBJ2-3,CASSLEASGGWDTQYF
TRBV11-2,TRBJ2-5,CASSPVPETQYF
TRBV5-1,TRBJ1-1,CASSLEGRGEAEAFF
TRBV5-1,TRBJ2-2,CASSSRQLNTGELFF
TRBV19,TRBJ1-1,CASSRQGATGEAFF
TRBV27,TRBJ2-1,CASTHLGTSFNEQFF
TRBV2,TRBJ1-5,CASGSQGLVQPQHF
TRBV5-4,TRBJ2-7,CASSLAVGQGAREQYF
TRBV7-9,TRBJ1-4,CASSQYRGWNEKLFF
TRBV5-1,TRBJ1-1,CASSVGQVGTEAFF
TRBV4-1,TRBJ1-1,CASSHPQGAYTEAFF
TRBV7-9,TRBJ1-1,CSSIGNTEAFF
TRBV6-5,-,CASSTAGTGTYEQYF
TRBV5-6,TRBJ2-7,CASSQRDRGTYEQYF
TRBV7-6,TRBJ2-1,CASSFGGAGGPREQFF
TRBV11-3,TRBJ2-5,CASGAGETQYF
TRBV7-8,TRBJ2-7,CASSSGMSYEQYF
TRBV19,TRBJ1-2,CASSTYPGLPYGYTF
TRBV30,TRBJ1-2,CAWSGGVGYTF
TRBV10-3,TRBJ2-7,CAISEGGRYEQYF
TRBV19,TRBJ1-5,CASSMRTGGSQGNQPQHF
TRBV7-2,TRBJ2-1,CASSFRTGGGNEQFF
TRBV11-2,TRBJ2-1,CASSRYSYNEQFF
TRBV27,TRBJ2-3,CASSPWATADTQYF
TRBV9,TRBJ2-7,CASSVDPGGRLQYF
TRBV2,TRBJ1-1,CASTSGNRRTEAFF
TRBV5-6,TRBJ1-1,CASSFETEAFF
TRBV7-3,TRBJ2-7,CASSEGTGDSYEQYF
TRBV6-5,TRBJ2-5,CASSTRQGEQYF
TRBV2,TRBJ2-7,CASTGSGNEQYF
TRBV6-1,TRBJ1-5,CASSGLPGQGNQPQHF
TRBV5-1,TRBJ2-5,CASSLYWTGIQETQYF
TRBV30,TRBJ2-3,CAWNRDGTDTQYF
TRBV18,TRBJ2-2,CASSPGFTGELFF
TRBV13,TRBJ2-2,CASSLVPPGLADSANTGELFF
TRBV21-1,TRBJ1-5,CASSKCGMGHQPQHF
TRBV7-9,TRBJ2-3,CASSPPTGGDTQYF